This note documents a single T cell receptor (beta chain) sequence. What it binds is not known. Each sample's TCRbeta library yielded on average around 42,000 productive templates. TCRdb keeps only in-frame clones here, not all; method: immunoSEQ multiplex PCR. The table records 35,000 to 40,000 clones, roughly 90% of them present only once. Trimming removed 1 base at V and 0 bases at J, with 9 bases between. CDR1 KGHSH and CDR2 LQKENI come from the germline V gene. The CDR3 runs 16 residues. This sample is part of a study of STAT3 mutations in large granular lymphocyte leukemia. Study-wide results and caveats: Differing intervals and regimens complicate linking therapy response to clone burden. At least one immunodominant TCR beta clonotype appeared in every T-cell large granular lymphocyte leukemia patient.

The chain is built from TRBV18 and TRBJ2-2, with no clear D. The origin of this receptor is a human donor with T large granular lymphocyte leukemia. Some clones in this sample may be carry-over from other donors' samples. Sequenced sample: PBMCs. CDR3 nucleotides: TGTGCCAGCTCACCACAGGCGGCACCGAACACCGGGGAGCTGTTTTTT. This sequence encodes CASSPQAAPNTGELFF.